This T cell receptor (beta chain) stems from a study of blood T cell repertoires in COVID-19. Study context: Sources were T cells, B-cell-depleted T cells, or PBMCs; the material itself was cDNA or gDNA.

Authors' analysis steps: From reference gene primer amplification, estimates of nucleated cell counts were derived. Only in-frame clones appear in the TCRdb table, and some are missing; sequencing was by immunoSEQ multiplex PCR. V, J and clone size were drawn from that table, and D and trimming were deduced from the DNA. The data show about 150,000 clones, with roughly 85% seen just once and 3% to 4% held by the top ten. After removal of 4 bases from V and 0 bases from J, the junction contained 4 bases not matched to a gene. Germline CDR1 is SGHRS and CDR2 is YFSETQ. The CDR3 is made up of 14 amino acids. This clone occurred a few times.

What was sequenced was peripheral blood. This TCR was recovered from a man between 65 and 80 years old with acute or convalescent COVID-19. The genes are TRBV5-1 and TRBJ2-7; 7 nucleotides agree with TRBD1. CDR3 residues: CASSVDRLSYEQYF. The DNA of the CDR3 is TGCGCCAGCAGCGTGGACAGGCTCTCCTACGAGCAGTACTTC.